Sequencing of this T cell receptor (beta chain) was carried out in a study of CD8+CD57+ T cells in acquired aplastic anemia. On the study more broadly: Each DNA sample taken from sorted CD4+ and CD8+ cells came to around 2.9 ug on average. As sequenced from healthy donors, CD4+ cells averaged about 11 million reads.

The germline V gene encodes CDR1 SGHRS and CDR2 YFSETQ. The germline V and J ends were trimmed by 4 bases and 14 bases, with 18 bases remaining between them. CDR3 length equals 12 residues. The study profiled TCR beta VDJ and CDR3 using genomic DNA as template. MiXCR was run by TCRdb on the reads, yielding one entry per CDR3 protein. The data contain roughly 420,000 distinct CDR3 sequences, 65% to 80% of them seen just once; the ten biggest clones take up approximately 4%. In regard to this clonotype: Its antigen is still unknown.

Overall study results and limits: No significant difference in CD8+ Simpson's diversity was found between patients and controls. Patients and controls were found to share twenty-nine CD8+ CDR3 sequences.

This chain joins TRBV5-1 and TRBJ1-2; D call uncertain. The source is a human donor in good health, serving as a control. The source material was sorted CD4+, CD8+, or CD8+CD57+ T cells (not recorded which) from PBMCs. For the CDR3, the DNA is TGCGCCAGCAGCAGAGGAGAGAACAATTCAACCTTC. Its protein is CASSRGENNSTF. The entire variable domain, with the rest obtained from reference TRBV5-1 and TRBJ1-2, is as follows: KAGVTQTPRYLIKTRGQQVTLSCSPISGHRSVSWYQQTPGQGLQFLFEYFSETQRNKGNFPGRFSGRQFSNSRSEMNVSTLELGDSALYLCASSRGENNSTFGSGTRLTVV.